This TCR beta chain stems from a study of CD8 T cells in ankylosing spondylitis. In germline, CDR1 is MDHEN, CDR2 SYDVKM. The CDR3 length is 14 residues. V was trimmed by 6 bases and J by 1 base, leaving 13 bases between them. This clonotype was seen more than once but under ten times. Its antigen is not identified. Preparation of TCR beta libraries was done by quantitative 5'-RACE with molecular barcodes. TCRdb redid the calling of the 5' RACE reads with MiXCR, one entry per CDR3 protein. The sample carries 350,000 to 450,000 distinct CDR3 sequences, more than 20% recorded once. Study-level findings and limits: Matched synovial fluid from ankylosing spondylitis patients was reported to be enriched for disease-linked clones. A TCR beta motif made of about 8 highly homologous variants seemed typical of ankylosing spondylitis blood. There were earlier reports of some motif variants in reactive arthritis synovial fluid and blood.

The sequence was obtained from a male donor with ankylosing spondylitis or in good health (not recorded which). The sample consisted of blood, either unsorted or a sorted T cell fraction (not recorded which). The rearrangement uses TRBV28 and TRBJ2-7; D assignment may be TRBD1 or TRBD2 (6 bases each). CDR3 sequence reads: CASRGGRDSYEQYF. DNA of the CDR3: TGTGCCAGCAGGGGGGGCAGGGATTCCTACGAGCAGTACTTC.